This T cell receptor beta chain was observed in a study of T cell repertoires in cytomegalovirus infection. Study-wide background: Both a matching HLA type and CMV infection were indicated by public TCR beta signatures.

Findings of the study overall: The ex vivo response was dominated by HLA-C-restricted CMV-specific TCR beta clonotypes. Summed frequency of public TCR beta families distinguished CMV carriers with the relevant HLA.

The sample holds many counts of this clonotype. Its specificity is unknown. V trimming: 4 bases; J trimming: 4 bases; junction bases outside the gene matches: 8. Germline CDR1 is SEHNR and CDR2 is FQNEAQ (reference sequence). The CDR3 has 15 residues. Each CDR3 protein is one row after TCRdb ran MiXCR on the reads. The sample includes around 530,000 distinct CDR3 sequences, approximately 15% of them seen just once. The chain links TRBV7-9 to TRBJ2-7, with 9 bases aligning to TRBD1. The receptor's source is a human donor in good health (CMV status not recorded). Some clones in this sample may be carry-over from other donors' samples. The sequenced sample was CD8+ T cells from PBMCs. The CDR3 region has the DNA TGTGCCAGCAGCTCTCCCCTGGACAGGGGTTACGAGCAGTACTTC. Residues: CASSSPLDRGYEQYF.